This is a list of T cell receptor beta chains from one sample in a study of T-cell memory formation after mild COVID-19. One entry per CDR3 protein, called by TCRdb with MiXCR from the 5' RACE reads. The table has fewer than 700,000 distinct CDR3 sequences, 20% to 25% seen once. Specimen: PBMCs or a T cell subset sorted from them (not recorded which). These receptors all stem from an adult woman who had mild COVID-19 (a few samples of this study predate the infection). Cell type and time point are not known. CDR3s include the opening cysteine and the closing phenylalanine or tryptophan. A D gene is named only where the DNA matches it firmly. Size tells how often a clone was seen (once, few, many) or the class of an expanded clone, and some rows leave it out.

size: NA; V: TRBV9; D: NA; J: TRBJ1-1; DNA: TGTGCCAGCAGCGCCGGGGGGTCTGAGGCTTTCTTT; CDR3: CASSAGGSEAFF
size: NA; V: TRBV12-3/TRBV12-4; D: NA; J: TRBJ1-4; DNA: TGTGCCAGCAGTTTGCAGGGGTCGGGCAATGAAAAACTGTTTTTT; CDR3: CASSLQGSGNEKLFF
size: few; V: TRBV9; D: TRBD1; J: TRBJ1-6; DNA: TGTGCCAGCAGCGATTTGACAGGGGGGGGTTCACCCCTCCACTTT; CDR3: CASSDLTGGGSPLHF
size: NA; V: TRBV29-1; D: TRBD1; J: TRBJ1-3; DNA: TGCAGCGTGGGGGACAGCGGCTCTGGAAACACCATATATTTT; CDR3: CSVGDSGSGNTIYF
size: NA; V: TRBV6-5; D: TRBD2; J: TRBJ2-3; DNA: TGTGCCAGCAGCCGGCGGCGGGAGGGCCTGGCAGATACGCAGTATTTT; CDR3: CASSRRREGLADTQYF
size: few; V: TRBV6-5; D: NA; J: TRBJ2-7; DNA: TGTGCCAGCAGCCCTATGGCAGGGTTCTCCTACGAGCAGTACTTC; CDR3: CASSPMAGFSYEQYF
size: NA; V: TRBV20-1; D: TRBD1; J: TRBJ1-2; DNA: TGCAGTGCTTCGGAAGGGGGCATACGGAGTGGCTACACCTTC; CDR3: CSASEGGIRSGYTF
size: NA; V: TRBV19; D: TRBD2; J: TRBJ2-1; DNA: TGTGCCAGTAGTATTCTGGCGGGGGGCCACTACAATGAGCAGTTCTTC; CDR3: CASSILAGGHYNEQFF
size: few; V: TRBV3-1; D: NA; J: TRBJ1-2; DNA: TGTGCCAGCAGCCAAGATGATCGGTGGGGCTACACCTTC; CDR3: CASSQDDRWGYTF
size: NA; V: TRBV7-2; D: NA; J: TRBJ1-6; DNA: TGTGCCAGCAGCTCCCTGTTGGCATGGAATTCACCCCTCCACTTT; CDR3: CASSSLLAWNSPLHF
size: NA; V: TRBV12-3/TRBV12-4; D: NA; J: TRBJ1-2; DNA: TGTGCCAGCAGTTTTCTCGGGGATGGCTACACCTTC; CDR3: CASSFLGDGYTF
size: few; V: TRBV12-3/TRBV12-4; D: NA; J: TRBJ2-1; DNA: TGTGCCACAGGAAGATACGATGAGCAGTTCTTC; CDR3: CATGRYDEQFF
size: NA; V: TRBV9; D: TRBD2; J: TRBJ2-5; DNA: TGTGCCAGCAACCGGGGTAGCGGGAATTGGGAGACCCAGTACTTC; CDR3: CASNRGSGNWETQYF
size: NA; V: TRBV7-3; D: TRBD2; J: TRBJ2-1; DNA: TGTGCCAGCAGCTTAAAGCCCCGGACTAGCGGGAACTCAGGGCACAATGAGCAGTTCTTC; CDR3: CASSLKPRTSGNSGHNEQFF
size: NA; V: TRBV7-6; D: TRBD1; J: TRBJ2-7; DNA: TGTGCCAGCAGCTTTAATCTTGTCAGGACAGGCGCCTACGAGCAGTACTTC; CDR3: CASSFNLVRTGAYEQYF
size: few; V: TRBV5-1; D: NA; J: TRBJ2-7; DNA: TGCGCCAGCAGCACGGGGCCTGTGCTTAACTTC; CDR3: CASSTGPVLNF
size: NA; V: TRBV11-2; D: NA; J: TRBJ2-7; DNA: TGTGCCAGCAGCTTTTACGGGGACGTAAGGGAGCAGTACTTC; CDR3: CASSFYGDVREQYF
size: NA; V: TRBV7-3; D: TRBD2; J: TRBJ2-5; DNA: TGTGCCAGCAGCTTAAACTTAGCGGGGGGTTCAGAGACCCAGTACTTC; CDR3: CASSLNLAGGSETQYF
size: few; V: TRBV12-3/TRBV12-4; D: NA; J: TRBJ2-2; DNA: TGTGCCAGCAGTTTAGCGAGTGGGCTAGGTGTCATGAGGGAGCTGTTTTTT; CDR3: CASSLASGLGVMRELFF